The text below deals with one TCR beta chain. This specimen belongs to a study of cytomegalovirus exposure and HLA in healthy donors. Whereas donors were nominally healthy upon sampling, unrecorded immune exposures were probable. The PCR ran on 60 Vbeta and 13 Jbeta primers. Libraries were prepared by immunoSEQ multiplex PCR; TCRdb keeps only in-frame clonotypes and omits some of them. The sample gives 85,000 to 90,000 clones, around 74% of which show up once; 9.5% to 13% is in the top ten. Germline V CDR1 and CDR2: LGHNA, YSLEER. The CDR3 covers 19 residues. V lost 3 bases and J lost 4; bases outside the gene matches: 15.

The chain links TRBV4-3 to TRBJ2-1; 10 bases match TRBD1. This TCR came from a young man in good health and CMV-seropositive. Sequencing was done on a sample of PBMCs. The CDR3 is CASSQAHRDRGSVYNEQFF. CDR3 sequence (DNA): TGCGCCAGCAGCCAGGCCCACCGGGACAGGGGTTCGGTTTACAATGAGCAGTTCTTC.